The following is a T cell receptor (beta chain) sequence with its context. As yet, its antigen is unknown. This entry belongs to a study of shared clonotypes between healthy human individuals. This CDR3 comprises 14 residues. The V gene lost 3 bases and the J gene lost 1 base, with 10 bases spanning the gap. Germline V gene data show CDR1 as SGHTS and CDR2 as YDEGEE. The method was immunoSEQ multiplex PCR; TCRdb's version includes in-frame clones alone and lacks a portion of them. The sample has roughly 2.5 million clones, over 85% seen once. General observations from the study: Large sequencing depth failed to make sorted-subset sequencing complete, rarefaction showed. Shared clonotypes: about 5.3% naive CD4, roughly 3.8% naive CD8, less than 2.5% memory CD4, approximately 0.41% memory CD8. Clonotype sharing among the donors was expected to vary with sequencing depth.

The receptor comes from a man between 18 and 29 years old in good health. Sequenced material: naive CD4+ T cells sorted from blood. As to subset: CD45RA+ positively selected. The chain carries TRBV5-8 and TRBJ2-5; a possible D gene is TRBD1 (6 bases). CDR3 DNA sequence: TGTGCCAGCAGCTCCGGACAGACCCAAGAGACCCAGTACTTC. The encoded protein is CASSSGQTQETQYF. The variable domain in full, with the rest retrieved from reference TRBV5-8 and TRBJ2-5, is EAGVTQSPTHLIKTRGQQATLRCSPISGHTSVYWYQQALGLGLQFLLWYDEGEERNRGNFPPRFSGRQFPNYSSELNVNALELEDSALYLCASSSGQTQETQYFGPGTRLLVL.